These 3 T cell receptor beta chains originate from one sample sequenced in a study of T-cell reconstitution after alpha-beta-depleted transplantation in children. Preparing the TCRbeta library involved the use of unique molecular identifiers. TCRdb reanalysed the PCR reads using MiXCR and keeps one entry per CDR3 protein. The sample lists some 50,000 distinct CDR3 sequences; roughly 8.7% were seen once. The sequencing used PBMCs, mostly from graft donor cells, collected 60 days after TCRalphabeta/CD19-depleted stem cell transplant. Every receptor here comes from a male patient aged 2-15 years who had a stem cell transplant for chronic granulomatous disease, so the T cells may come from the graft donor.

This clonotype was observed at least ten times. The chain combines TRBV20-1 with TRBJ2-5; 7 positions match TRBD1. After removal of 6 bases from V and 3 bases from J, the junction contained 16 bases not matched to a gene. The germline gives CDR1 DFQATT, CDR2 SNEGSKA (reference sequence). This CDR3 contains 16 residues. The CDR3 spells CSARSYPGQSKETQYF. The DNA for the CDR3 is TGCAGTGCCCGAAGCTATCCGGGACAGAGTAAAGAGACCCAGTACTTC.

About this clonotype itself: Possible read error: a much larger clone is one base away. This rearrangement joins TRBV20-1 to TRBJ2-7; TRBD2 agrees at 12 bases. The CDR3 has 18 residues. CDR1 is DFQATT and CDR2 is SNEGSKA in the germline V gene (reference sequence). CDR3 sequence reads: CSARDLIRTSGTYYERYF. CDR3 sequence (DNA): TGCAGTGCTAGAGACCTAATCAGGACTAGCGGGACCTACTACGAGCGGTACTTC.

In its sample, this clonotype was seen many times. V gene TRBV12-3 or TRBV12-4 combines with J gene TRBJ1-2; D is unclear. CDR3 size: 11 residues. The V end was cut by 3 bases, the J end by 7 bases, with 6 bases between. The CDR3 is CASSLGGGYTF. CDR3 in DNA: TGTGCCAGCAGTTTGGGAGGTGGCTACACCTTC.